This TCR beta chain was sequenced during a study of blood T cell repertoires in COVID-19. Trimming cost V 0 bases and J 2 bases, with 5 bases left between them. This CDR3 comprises 13 residues. The germline V gene encodes CDR1 SGHDT and CDR2 YYEEEE. Per the study methods: Amplifying reference gene primers gave estimates of nucleated cell counts. Profiling relied on immunoSEQ multiplex PCR, and the TCRdb table lists in-frame clones only, not all of them. The V and J calls and clone size were taken over from that table, and D and trimming were inferred from the DNA. The data show some 190,000 clones, less than 85% seen once. On this clone: This sample includes further DNA sequences coding for the same CDR3.

The receptor's source is a woman older than 75 with active or convalescent COVID-19. The V gene is TRBV5-6, the J gene TRBJ2-5; D remains unclear. Material for sequencing was peripheral blood. CDR3 region: CASSLVQQETQYF. The CDR3 region has the DNA TGTGCCAGCAGCTTGGTTCAGCAAGAGACCCAGTACTTC. The complete variable domain, with remaining parts taken from reference TRBV5-6 and TRBJ2-5, reads DAGVTQSPTHLIKTRGQQVTLRCSPKSGHDTVSWYQQALGQGPQFIFQYYEEEERQRGNFPDRFSGHQFPNYSSELNVNALLLGDSALYLCASSLVQQETQYFGPGTRLLVL.